A single sample is the source of the 21 T cell receptor beta chains below, sequenced in a study of cytomegalovirus exposure and HLA in healthy donors. Primers: 60 Vbeta forward and 13 Jbeta reverse. The method was immunoSEQ multiplex PCR; TCRdb's version includes in-frame clones alone and lacks a portion of them. The sample records under 150,000 clones, around 80% being singletons. The sample comprised PBMCs. All receptors derive from a man aged 25-45 years in good health and CMV-seropositive.

This clone has just a few counts. This chain connects TRBV29-1 to TRBJ2-2; D perhaps matches TRBD1 (6 bases). The length of the CDR3 is 17 residues. Trimming cost V 7 bases and J 0 bases, with 21 bases left between them. Germline lookup yields CDR1 SQVTM and CDR2 ANQGSEA. CDR3 coding DNA: TGCAGCGCATCTAAGTGGACAGCCCTAACGAACACCGGGGAGCTGTTTTTT. It encodes CSASKWTALTNTGELFF.

This clone was picked up a small number of times. The chain couples TRBV29-1 to TRBJ2-5, with a possible D match to TRBD1 (7 bases). The CDR3 has 12 residues. V lost 2 bases and J 5 bases, leaving 9 bases between the germline ends. In germline, CDR1 is SQVTM, CDR2 ANQGSEA. CDR3: CSVESGGETQYF. The CDR3 DNA is TGCAGCGTTGAATCAGGGGGGGAGACCCAGTACTTC. Looking up the rest from reference TRBV29-1 and TRBJ2-5 gives the full variable domain: SAVISQKPSRDICQRGTSLTIQCQVDSQVTMMFWYRQQPGQSLTLIATANQGSEATYESGFVIDKFPISRPNLTFSTLTVSNMSPEDSSIYLCSVESGGETQYFGPGTRLLVL.

This clone was found a few times. The CDR3 sequence: CASSLAWDRTNQPQHF. CDR3 nucleotide sequence: TGTGCCAGCAGCTTAGCGTGGGACAGAACCAATCAGCCCCAGCATTTT. The chain combines TRBV7-9 with TRBJ1-5; 7 bases map to TRBD1. With 0 bases clipped from V and 3 bases from J, the junction kept 5 bases outside the gene matches. The CDR3 loop spans 16 amino acids. Germline V gene lookup returns CDR1 SEHNR and CDR2 FQNEAQ (reference sequence).

The chain has TRBV30 and TRBJ1-5; no definite D call. V lost 4 bases and J lost 5, with 12 bases in between. This CDR3 contains 13 residues. The germline gives CDR1 GTSNPN, CDR2 SVGIG (reference sequence). CDR3 DNA sequence: TGTGCCTGGAATTCTCGGGAGGATCAGCCCCAGCATTTT. The encoded protein is CAWNSREDQPQHF.

V and J are TRBV5-4 and TRBJ2-7, with 7 bases matching TRBD2. CDR3 size: 13 residues. Germline V gene lookup returns CDR1 SGHNT and CDR2 YYREEE (reference sequence). V was clipped by 4 bases and J by 6 bases; unmatched bases: 7. Here the CDR3 DNA reads TGTGCCAGCAGCCCCACTCGGGGGGTCGAGCAGTACTTC. Translation: CASSPTRGVEQYF.

The chain has TRBV10-1 and TRBJ1-5; D not certain. The germline V and J ends were trimmed by 4 bases and 3 bases, with 4 bases remaining between them. The CDR3 sequence is 12 residues long. Germline assignment: CDR1 WNHNN and CDR2 SYGVQD (reference sequence). CDR3 sequence reads: CASSGLNQPQHF. The CDR3 DNA reads TGCGCCAGCAGTGGACTCAATCAGCCCCAGCATTTT.

The chain employs TRBV7-9 and TRBJ1-6, with TRBD1 matching over 9 bases. Looked up from germline, CDR1 is SEHNR and CDR2 is FQNEAQ (reference sequence). This CDR3 contains 15 residues. Trimming removed 3 bases from V and 7 bases from J; junction bases left unmatched: 4. CDR3 sequence (DNA): TGTGCCAGCAGCTTCCCGGGACAGGGAAATTCACCCCTCCACTTT. Protein product: CASSFPGQGNSPLHF. Full variable domain (rest looked up from reference TRBV7-9 and TRBJ1-6): DTGVSQNPRHKITKRGQNVTFRCDPISEHNRLYWYRQTLGQGPEFLTYFQNEAQLEKSRLLSDRFSAERPKGSFSTLEIQRTEQGDSAMYLCASSFPGQGNSPLHFGNGTRLTVT.

The genes are TRBV5-1 and TRBJ2-3; weak D call: TRBD2 (6 bases). The CDR3 is 15 residues long. Germline CDR1 and CDR2: SGHRS and YFSETQ. V shed 6 bases and J shed 2 bases, with 16 bases lying between them. The CDR3 loop is CASTLGSGYTDTQYF. The DNA for the CDR3 is TGCGCCAGCACTCTGGGGAGCGGGTACACAGATACGCAGTATTTT.

Only a few counts were recorded for this clone. This chain links TRBV30 with TRBJ1-5; D perhaps matches TRBD1 (5 bases). This CDR3 region has 14 residues. The ends were cut back, 0 bases at V and 6 bases at J, with 12 bases in the middle. Germline-derived CDR1 and CDR2 are GTSNPN and SVGIG (reference sequence). Here the CDR3 DNA reads TGTGCCTGGAGTGTAGAAGGGGTCTCTCAGCCCCAGCATTTT. Translated, it gives CAWSVEGVSQPQHF.

The chain carries TRBV7-3 and TRBJ1-1, with D possibly TRBD1 on 5 matching bases. V lost 4 bases to trimming and J lost 1 base, with 7 bases between them. The CDR3 length is 13 residues. The germline V gene encodes CDR1 SGHTA and CDR2 FQGTGA. CDR3 sequence (DNA): TGTGCCAGCAGCTCCGACAGGAACACTGAAGCTTTCTTT. Translation gives CASSSDRNTEAFF.

The chain links TRBV13 to TRBJ2-3; possibly TRBD1 for D (5 bases). The CDR3 runs 15 residues. V was shortened by 4 bases and J by 0 bases, with 11 bases between the two germline ends. Germline V lookup: CDR1 PRHDT, CDR2 FYEKMQ (reference sequence). The CDR3 sequence: CASSSRQFSTDTQYF. Here the CDR3 DNA reads TGTGCCAGCAGCTCTAGACAGTTTAGCACAGATACGCAGTATTTT.

The V call is TRBV11-2, the J call TRBJ1-1, with unresolved D. There are 16 residues in the CDR3. V was shortened by 6 bases and J by 3 bases, with 20 bases between the two germline ends. CDR1 is SGHAT, CDR2 FQNNGV, per germline. The CDR3 nucleotides are TGTGCCAGCAGTGAACCCCACAGCCCCACCTACACTGAAGCTTTCTTT. Amino acids: CASSEPHSPTYTEAFF.

This chain joins TRBV6-6 and TRBJ1-1, with D possibly matching TRBD1 (6 bases). Germline values: CDR1 MNHNY, CDR2 SVGAGI (reference sequence). The V gene lost 0 bases and the J gene lost 8 bases, with 7 bases spanning the gap. The CDR3 has 12 residues. Written as DNA, the CDR3 is TGTGCCAGCAGTTACTCCGACAGGGAAGCTTTCTTT. This encodes CASSYSDREAFF.

This sequence joins TRBV6-6 and TRBJ2-3; the match to TRBD1 covers 7 bases. The CDR3 covers 14 residues. Looked up from germline, CDR1 is MNHNY and CDR2 is SVGAGI (reference sequence). Trimming at V came to 6 bases and at J to 2 bases, leaving 5 bases not matched to a gene. CDR3 in amino acids: CASSQDRATDTQYF. CDR3 DNA: TGTGCCAGCAGCCAAGACAGGGCCACAGATACGCAGTATTTT.

The chain combines TRBV7-2 with TRBJ2-1; TRBD2 matches at 12 bases. CDR1 and CDR2 from the germline V gene are SGHTA and FQGNSA. V gave up 6 bases and J gave up 2 bases; unmatched junction bases: 14. The CDR3 is 19 residues long. The CDR3 DNA follows: TGTGCCAGCAGTTCCCCGCCGGGACTAGCGGGCCTACCCTACAATGAGCAGTTCTTC. Protein sequence: CASSSPPGLAGLPYNEQFF.

The chain carries TRBV6-1 and TRBJ1-3; 9 bases line up with TRBD1. This CDR3 spans 17 amino acids. CDR1 is MNHNS, CDR2 SASEGT, per germline. V gave up 4 bases and J gave up 2 bases; unmatched junction bases: 9. Here the CDR3 DNA reads TGTGCCAGCAGTGGCAACAGGGGGCGCAGGGCTGGAAACACCATATATTTT. Protein: CASSGNRGRRAGNTIYF.

The V call is TRBV2, the J call TRBJ2-7, with D uncertain. This CDR3 is 12 amino acids long. CDR1 SNHLY and CDR2 FYNNEI come from the germline V gene. V shed 7 bases and J shed 2 bases, with 9 bases lying between them. The CDR3 DNA reads TGTGCCAGCATCGGCGGTGCCTACGAGCAGTACTTC. The encoded protein is CASIGGAYEQYF.

This clone was recorded once. The chain links TRBV6-4 to TRBJ2-3; 11 nucleotides agree with TRBD1. V trimming: 4 bases; J trimming: 3 bases; junction bases outside the gene matches: 3. CDR1 MRHNA and CDR2 SNTAGT come from the germline V gene. The CDR3 is 15 amino acids. In DNA, the CDR3 is TGTGCCAGCAGTGCCGGGACAGGGGGAACAGATACGCAGTATTTT. Its protein is CASSAGTGGTDTQYF.

The rearrangement links TRBV9 to TRBJ1-1, with D perhaps TRBD1 (6 bases). Per the germline V gene, CDR1 is SGDLS and CDR2 is YYNGEE. The V gene lost 0 bases and the J gene lost 3 bases, with 18 bases spanning the gap. CDR3 size: 17 residues. CDR3 coding DNA: TGTGCCAGCAGCGTAGCGTCCGCAGGGGCGGGGGACACTGAAGCTTTCTTT. Its translation: CASSVASAGAGDTEAFF.

The chain couples TRBV9 to TRBJ2-7; possible D gene TRBD2, 6 bases. The CDR3 runs 16 residues. V lost 3 bases and J lost 4, with 20 bases in between. CDR1 is SGDLS and CDR2 is YYNGEE in the germline V gene. The CDR3 DNA is TGTGCCAGCAGCGCCTCCCCCGGGACTCTCTTTTACGAGCAGTACTTC. Amino acid sequence: CASSASPGTLFYEQYF.

This rearrangement joins TRBV7-6 to TRBJ2-3, with D perhaps matching TRBD2 (6 bases). Germline CDR1 SGHVS, CDR2 FNYEAQ. Trimming shortened V by 5 bases and J by 8 bases, and 17 bases separated the two germline ends. The CDR3 totals 14 residues. DNA for the CDR3: TGTGCCAGCAGCCGTTATTGGGTGCGGGGTACGCAGTATTTT. Translation: CASSRYWVRGTQYF.